The clone carrying this T cell receptor beta chain is judged medium-sized. Only in-frame clones appear in the TCRdb table, and some are missing; sequencing was by immunoSEQ multiplex PCR. Seen here are 20,000 to 25,000 clones, roughly 80% observed once, and the top ten hold roughly a quarter. Germline CDR1 is ENHRY and CDR2 is SYGVKD. This CDR3 contains 14 residues. J gave up 1 base and V 10 bases, and 10 bases lay outside the gene matches. Mixed chimerism was transient after nonmyeloablative marrow transplants from related graft donors. The data derive from a study of Tregs in tolerant kidney transplant recipients.

This sequence joins TRBV10-3 and TRBJ2-7; 7 bases line up with TRBD2. The specimen comprised CD8+ T cells from blood (PBMCs), sampled 6 months after the transplant. This sequence originates from a human patient who received a combined kidney and bone marrow transplant. A share of the T cells may be of graft donor origin. CDR3 loop: CATEGRETSYEQYF. CDR3 DNA sequence: TGTGCCACCGAGGGGCGGGAGACATCCTACGAGCAGTACTTC.